This note documents a single TCR beta chain sequence. This entry is derived from a study of blood T cell repertoires in COVID-19. In the study overall: Samples taken during acute and convalescent COVID-19 were collected in the United States, Italy and Spain. T cells, B-cell-depleted T cells, or PBMCs supplied cDNA or gDNA.

V lost 4 bases, J lost 5 bases, and 14 bases stayed unmatched. The CDR3 is 17 amino acids. The germline V gene has CDR1 KGHDR and CDR2 SFDVKD. Enrolled through a virtual design, the participants were between roughly 18 and 90 years of age and came from some 25 US areas. Up to 2 weeks before entering the study, exposed participants had met a COVID-19 case. Using immunoSEQ multiplex PCR, the repertoire was profiled, and TCRdb retains in-frame clones only, with some absent. Altogether approximately 250,000 clones are present, approximately 90% being singletons, with the ten largest covering roughly 2.9%.

The sample comprised PBMCs or T cells enriched from blood (not recorded which). The TCR comes from a man aged 35 to 55 who had been exposed to COVID-19. The chain employs TRBV24-1 and TRBJ2-5; 8 bases are shared with TRBD1. CDR3 in DNA: TGTGCCACCAGTGACAACACCCCGGGACAGGACGTCGAGACCCAGTACTTC. Protein: CATSDNTPGQDVETQYF.